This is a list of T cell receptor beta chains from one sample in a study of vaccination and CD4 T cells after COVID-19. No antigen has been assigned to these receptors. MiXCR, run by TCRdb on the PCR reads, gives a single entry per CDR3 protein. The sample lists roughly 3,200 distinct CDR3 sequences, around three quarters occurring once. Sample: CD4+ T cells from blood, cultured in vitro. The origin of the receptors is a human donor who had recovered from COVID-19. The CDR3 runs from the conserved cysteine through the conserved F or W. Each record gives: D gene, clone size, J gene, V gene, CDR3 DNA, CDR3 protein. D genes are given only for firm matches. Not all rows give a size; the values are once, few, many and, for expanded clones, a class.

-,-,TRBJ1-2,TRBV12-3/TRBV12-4,TGTGCCAGCAGTTCTAAGGGCTACACCTTC,CASSSKGYTF
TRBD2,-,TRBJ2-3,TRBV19,TGTGCCAGCCCCACGCCGGGGGGTACGGCAGTAGATACGCAGTATTTT,CASPTPGGTAVDTQYF
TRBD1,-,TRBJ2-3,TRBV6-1,TGTGCCAGCAGATTGACAGGGGCGGGCACAGATACGCAGTATTTT,CASRLTGAGTDTQYF
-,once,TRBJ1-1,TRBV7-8,TGTGCCAGCAGCCCCTACAACAGGGTGGCTTTCTTT,CASSPYNRVAFF
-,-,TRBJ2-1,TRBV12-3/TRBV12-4,TGTGCCAGCAGTCGACAGGGACTTGGGAATGAGCAGTTCTTC,CASSRQGLGNEQFF
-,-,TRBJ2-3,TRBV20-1,TGCAGTGCTAGAGTCGGCGGGGCCGGCACAGATACGCAGTATTTT,CSARVGGAGTDTQYF
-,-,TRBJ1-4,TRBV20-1,TGCAGTGCTCGACTTCCGGGGGGGCTGGATGAAAAACTGTTTTTT,CSARLPGGLDEKLFF
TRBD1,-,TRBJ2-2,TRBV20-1,TGCAGTGCTACCGGACAGGGATGGAACACCGGGGAGCTGTTTTTT,CSATGQGWNTGELFF
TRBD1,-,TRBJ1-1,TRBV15,TGTGCCACCAGCTTAGACAGGGGGCGCGGCACTGAAGCTTTCTTT,CATSLDRGRGTEAFF
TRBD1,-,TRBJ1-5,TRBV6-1,TGTGCCAGCAGTGAATGGACAGGGGGCTTTAGCAATCAGCCCCAGCATTTT,CASSEWTGGFSNQPQHF
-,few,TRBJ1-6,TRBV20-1,TGCAGTGCTAGAGGTCAAGTATTAGGGGCCCTCTCCTATAATTCACCCCTCCACTTT,CSARGQVLGALSYNSPLHF
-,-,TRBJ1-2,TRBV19,TGTGCCAGTAGTATGGGAGTGGGCTACACCTTC,CASSMGVGYTF
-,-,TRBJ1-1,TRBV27,TGTGCCAGCAGTTTTTTTACGAACACTGAAGCTTTCTTT,CASSFFTNTEAFF
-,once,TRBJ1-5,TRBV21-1,TGTGCCAGCAGCAAAGTGAAGCACAGGGGTCACCATAGCAATCAGCCCCAGCATTTT,CASSKVKHRGHHSNQPQHF
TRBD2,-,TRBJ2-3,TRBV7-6,TGTGCCAGCAGCCGGGAGCGGGGAGGTAGCACAGATACGCAGTATTTT,CASSRERGGSTDTQYF
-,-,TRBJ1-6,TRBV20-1,TGCAGCGCTAGGGGCCATGCGGGAAATTCACCCCTCCACTTT,CSARGHAGNSPLHF
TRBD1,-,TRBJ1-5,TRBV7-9,TGTGCCAGCAGCTTAGGGACAGGGGGCAATCAGCCCCAGCATTTT,CASSLGTGGNQPQHF
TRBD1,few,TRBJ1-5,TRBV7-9,TGTGCCAGCAGCCTCGACAGGGGGAATCAGCCCCAGCATTTT,CASSLDRGNQPQHF
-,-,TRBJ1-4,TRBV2,TGTGCCAGCAGTTCCCCAGAATATCTGTTTTTT,CASSSPEYLFF
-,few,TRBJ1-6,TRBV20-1,TGCAGTGCCAAAGCAACGGGACAAAGGAATTCACCCCTCCACTTT,CSAKATGQRNSPLHF
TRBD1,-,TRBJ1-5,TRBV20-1,TGCAGTGCTAGAGGGACAGGGGCCAATCAGCCCCAGCATTTT,CSARGTGANQPQHF
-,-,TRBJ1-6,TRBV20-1,TGCAGTGCTAGGGCTGCGGGGGCAGTTAATTCACCCCTCCACTTT,CSARAAGAVNSPLHF
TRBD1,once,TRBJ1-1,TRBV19,TGTGCCAGTAGTCCCCAAGACAGGGGTACTGAAGCTTTCTTT,CASSPQDRGTEAFF
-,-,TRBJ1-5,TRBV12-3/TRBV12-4,TGTGCCAGCAGTTTGCGGGCCTGGAGCAATCAGCCCCAGCATTTT,CASSLRAWSNQPQHF
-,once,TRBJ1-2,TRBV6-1,TGTGCCAGCAGTCCCAATATGGGGGAGGGCGCCCCACATGGCTACACCTTC,CASSPNMGEGAPHGYTF
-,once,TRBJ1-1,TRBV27,TGTGCCAGCAGTTTAACCAGGATGAACACTGAAGCTTTCTTT,CASSLTRMNTEAFF
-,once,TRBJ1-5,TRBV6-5,TGTGCCAGCAGTTCCTACCAGGGTTTT,CASSSYQGF
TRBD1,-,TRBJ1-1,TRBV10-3,TGTGCCATAGGGGGCTCTGTTGAATCAGTGGGGACTGAAGCTTTCTTT,CAIGGSVESVGTEAFF
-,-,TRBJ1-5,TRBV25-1,TGTGCCGCCCCACCGGCAAGTCCCGGGGGTGGCAATCAGCCCCAGCATTTT,CAAPPASPGGGNQPQHF
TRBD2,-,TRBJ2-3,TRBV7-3,TGTGCCAGCAGCTCCCGGGGGGGGGTCAGCACAGATACGCAGTATTTT,CASSSRGGVSTDTQYF
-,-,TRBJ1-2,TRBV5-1,TGCGCCAGCAGCTTGTCATCGACCCCCTCGGGTGGCTACACCTTC,CASSLSSTPSGGYTF